This T cell receptor (beta chain) was found in a study of beta chain features in type 1 diabetes. The CDR3 loop spans 14 amino acids. Germline CDR1 reads LNHDA; CDR2 reads SQIVND (reference sequence). The ends were cut back, 10 bases at V and 0 bases at J, with 16 bases in the middle. About this clone itself: Antigen: not known.

Expressed TCRB transcripts got sequenced, as all isolated RNA was reverse transcribed. Deep immunoSEQ sequencing covered naive, central memory and regulatory T cell samples. Clones were read by immunoSEQ multiplex PCR, and TCRdb kept only the in-frame ones, dropping some. Among over 150,000 clones listed, about 13% were seen once. Overall study results and limits: These data did not resolve whether HLA type affects TCRB rearrangement.

In all sorted populations, purity surpassed 95%. The sequencing sample was made of central memory CD4+ T cells from blood. The chain carries TRBV19 and TRBJ2-7, with D unresolved. This clonotype originated in a woman younger than 30 in good health. CDR3 sequence (DNA): TGTGCCACAAAGGTTACTACGGGCTCCTACGAGCAGTACTTC. Protein sequence: CATKVTTGSYEQYF.